A single T cell receptor (beta chain) is shown here with its context. This clone was observed a handful of times. The target of this receptor is not known. One base away there is no much larger clone; base qualities are not given. Receptors were amplified or captured by the immunoSEQ multiplex PCR assay. The multiplex PCR relied on a mix of 60 forward primers for TCR Vbeta segments and 13 reverse primers for TCR Jbeta segments. The CDR3 region of rearranged TCR beta genes was amplified from genomic DNA with a multiplex PCR assay. The amplified TCR beta libraries were sequenced on the Illumina HiSeq System as 87-base-pair reads. As for the authors' bioinformatics: A later analysis counted about 80 million unique TCR beta chains across the 550 to 800 repertoires, and around 9.9 million of these chains were shared by at least two donors. To remove PCR and sequencing errors, raw reads were error-corrected and collapsed into unique sequences using a nearest-neighbor algorithm that merged closely related sequences. V, D and J gene segments were assigned by aligning CDR3 sequences to IMGT reference sequences. For a sequence to be retained, a match of at least six nucleotides was required to both a V gene segment and a J gene segment. A rearrangement counted as productive if the CDR3 had no stop codons and remained in frame with V and J, and every other rearrangement counted as non-productive. Following IMGT convention, CDR3 was defined as the stretch from the second conserved V-encoded cysteine up to the conserved J-encoded phenylalanine. In an earlier analysis of more than 550 of the donors, sequences lacking an unambiguous match to a single V gene segment were excluded. An earlier analysis of a few hundred of the donors called V segments functional above 56.7% productive rearrangements and segregating when the between-donor standard deviation exceeded 5%. A statistical classification framework was developed to diagnose cytomegalovirus status using the catalog of TCR beta chain sequences. V and J gene assignment, in a later analysis, came from comparing TCR nucleotide sequences with IMGT/GENE-DB human TR gene sequences. The TCRdist pipeline was used in a later analysis to assign CDR3 sequences and most-parsimonious VDJ recombination scenarios. A later analysis defined each TCR beta chain by its CDR3 amino acid sequence plus V-gene family, and excluded reads lacking a unique V-gene family. In a later analysis, fewer than 600 highly shared, low-generation-probability nucleotide sequences were removed to address suspected cross-contamination and a sequencing artifact. In a later analysis, a clonal expansion index was calculated for each public chain from normalized within-repertoire ranks of inferred template counts. In a later analysis, generation probabilities were computed using a VDJ recombination model fitted to out-of-frame rearrangements, and the results were checked against IGoR. A later analysis scored TCR-TCR, TCR-HLA and TCR-CMV co-occurrence with hypergeometric tests, applying a repertoire-size bias correction to TCR pairs. To estimate false discovery rates, a later analysis permuted the HLA or CMV assignments 20 times. In a later analysis, co-occurring TCRs were grouped with DBSCAN, and TCRdist sequence similarity was added when clustering was performed within HLA-allele-positive subsets. Repertoires with fewer than 30,000 or more than 120,000 public chains, plus five repertoires with anomalous nucleotide sharing, were excluded from co-occurrence clustering. TCRdb re-hosts the immuneACCESS table, in-frame sequences only. Its copies lack some clones; in the studies checked, an unresolved V gene accounts for under half of them, and the cause for the rest is not known. The V and J calls and clone size are taken from that table; D and trimming were inferred from the DNA. Recorded for this sample are 180,000 or so clones; 82% of them occurred a single time. Of the sample, 1.5% to 1.7% falls within the top ten clones.

The CDR3, cysteine through phenylalanine, is 13 amino acids long. Solely the CDR3 DNA is kept, with 39 bases framed from the first base. The junction carries 16 bases between V and J, which are trimmed by 6 bases and 8 bases respectively. The germline V gene provides CDR1 MNHEY and CDR2 SVGAGI. This record comes from a study of cytomegalovirus exposure and HLA in healthy donors (TCRdb year 2017). Some background on the complete study: In an earlier analysis of under 600 of the donors, around 300 Gb of sequence data and 120 million or so unique TCR beta sequences from about 179 million T cells were reported. Roughly 300 gigabases of sequencing data and approximately 85 million unique TCR sequences were included in an early release covering around 650 HLA-typed donors. Among the roughly 430 genotyped donors, 75% to 90% belonged to the genetic ancestry cluster associated with self-reported Caucasian donors. The study aimed to test whether cataloging public T cell receptors could reveal signatures of past pathogen exposure. The study profiled the T cell repertoires of hundreds of subjects by immunosequencing and related them to cytomegalovirus serostatus. Besides the first cohort of 550 to 750 subjects, a separate validation cohort made up of some 110 different subjects was used. To predict cytomegalovirus infection status, the study brought together high-throughput TCR immunosequencing, statistical association of individual TCRs with disease status, and machine learning. In a later analysis, previously published TCR beta repertoires from about 640 donors were re-analyzed and high-resolution HLA genotyping was added so that TCR occurrence patterns could be studied. Rather than drawing on any new phenotypic data, the later analysis identified candidate immune exposures from TCR beta sequences and the way those sequences occurred across donors. An earlier analysis of around 580 of the donors used high-throughput TCR beta sequencing to judge whether each TCR beta V gene segment behaved as functional or pseudogenic. Alongside the repertoire data, information on donor age, sex, ethnicity and CMV serostatus was compiled. In a later genetic analysis, genome-wide SNP genotypes for about 55% of the roughly 670 donors were used, and that subset was treated as a discovery cohort. Every discovery cohort repertoire had been produced on one sequencing platform. HLA typing covered class I and class II loci at four-digit resolution. Typing coverage differed by locus: A, B, C, DRB1 and DQB1 were typed in roughly 629-630 donors, DQA1 in approximately 520, DPA1 in roughly 590, and DPB1 in 400 to 490. Four to six DR-DQ haplotypes were handled as single units for association and clustering because linkage in the cohort was strong. On average, roughly 200,000 unique TCR beta nucleotide sequences were sequenced per donor among roughly 430 genotyped donors of the cohort, with 15% to 20% of those sequences being non-productive.

The full study reports these points: Most CMV-associated TCR beta chains appeared to be HLA-restricted in a later analysis, and the HLA associations seemed to be driven largely by CMV exposure. In a later analysis, some 18,000 TCR beta sequences were associated with specific HLA alleles at a false discovery rate of 0.05. The presence/absence analyses assumed that sequencing depth was roughly uniform across donors, and that assumption may not be true. Only TCR beta chains were sequenced in this cohort, and the absence of alpha or paired-chain data limited detectable features. Several of the top co-occurrence clusters appeared to be linked to parvovirus B19, influenza, CMV and Epstein-Barr virus, according to a later analysis. Some IMGT-functional V segments, including TRBV6-2 and TRBV6-3, could not be distinguished by the 87-base-pair reads and were therefore excluded. The authors suggested that the approach could potentially be generalized to other disease states and immunological phenotypes. Most TCR sequences were observed very rarely across donors, whereas some public TCRs were present in many individuals. Because HLA typing was missing for some donors at each locus, association tests included only the typed subset. A later genetic analysis associated a missense DCLRE1C variant with V-gene and J-gene trimming of TCR beta chains, and an independent cohort replicated the association. In a later analysis, TCR association rates were found to vary across HLA loci, with the most associated TCRs seen for DRB1 alleles and the fewest for HLA-C alleles. For the cohort, immune exposure information was limited to CMV serostatus. Assigning TCR associations to individual alleles was difficult when HLA alleles, especially DR and DQ, strongly co-occurred. A further reported finding was that TCR beta sequences accurately predicted the HLA-A and HLA-B alleles for most subjects in the first cohort. A total of some 180 TCR beta chains were listed by the study as associated with cytomegalovirus. Correlated functional status among segregating V segments might reflect linkage disequilibrium, but an unknown experimental factor could not be ruled out. A later analysis found that HLA-associated TCR beta chains were more clonally expanded and had lower generation probabilities than equally common non-associated chains. In vitro tests confirmed that three of the cytomegalovirus-associated TCR beta chains recognize cytomegalovirus antigens. Because counts were too low, roughly 16 rarely observed V segments, including chromosome 9 orphons, were left out of the earlier analysis of 587 of the donors. Broadly in line with IMGT annotations, most TCR beta V segments showed up in productive rearrangements about 87% or about 30% of the time in an earlier analysis of some 590 of the donors. A cluster of highly shared sequence variants was judged likely to be a technical artifact of the sequencing pipeline. A later genetic analysis reported fewer N-insertions in productive TCRs among donors in an Asian-associated ancestry cluster than the roughly 690-donor mean. In both the original and validation cohorts, the classifier was reported to diagnose cytomegalovirus status with high specificity and sensitivity.

The cohort consisted of fewer than 700 healthy bone marrow donors. All cohort members were sampled while nominally healthy, although unrecorded immune exposures were likely present. The donor was CMV seronegative and was included in the group of about 400 seronegative cohort members. Each donor provided a peripheral blood sample, and peripheral blood mononuclear cells were used for TCR beta sequencing. The Qiagen DNeasy Blood Extraction Kit was used to extract genomic DNA from the blood cell samples. The clonotype comes from a man aged 40-49 years in good health and CMV-seronegative. The sample taken for sequencing was PBMCs. The chain uses TRBV6-5 and TRBJ1-2; a tentative D match to TRBD1 spans 6 bases. The DNA reads TGTGCCAGCAGCCAGGGGAGGGTACGGGGCTACACCTTC. Its coded protein is CASSQGRVRGYTF.